These T cell receptor beta chains were read from a single sample in a study of identical twins. TCRdb recomputed calls from the 5' RACE reads with MiXCR, one row per CDR3 protein. The table records approximately 300,000 distinct CDR3 sequences, less than 9.5% of them present only once. These data are also associated with another study on yellow fever vaccine responses in identical twins.

Sequencing input: CD8+ T cells sorted from blood. The receptors shown here come from a woman younger than 35 in good health. The CDR3 runs from the conserved cysteine through the conserved F or W. Fields, in order: J gene, clone size, V gene, CDR3 length, CDR3 protein. The listing skips clone size in some rows; elsewhere it reads once, few, many or a size class.

J gene: TRBJ2-7; clone size: NA; V gene: TRBV20-1; CDR3 length: 16; CDR3 protein: CSAREGGAEGWYEQYF
J gene: TRBJ2-1; clone size: NA; V gene: TRBV12-3/TRBV12-4; CDR3 length: 18; CDR3 protein: CALSLLLQTSGHYNEQFF
J gene: TRBJ2-1; clone size: NA; V gene: TRBV6-1; CDR3 length: 15; CDR3 protein: CASREGQGGVSEQFF
J gene: TRBJ2-5; clone size: many; V gene: TRBV20-1; CDR3 length: 13; CDR3 protein: CSARGSNQETQYF
J gene: TRBJ2-3; clone size: NA; V gene: TRBV6-1; CDR3 length: 14; CDR3 protein: CASSGGASTDTQYF
J gene: TRBJ2-2; clone size: many; V gene: TRBV7-6; CDR3 length: 15; CDR3 protein: CASSFNRGQTGELFF
J gene: TRBJ2-7; clone size: few; V gene: TRBV9; CDR3 length: 14; CDR3 protein: CASSGRPNPYEQYF
J gene: TRBJ2-2; clone size: many; V gene: TRBV12-3/TRBV12-4; CDR3 length: 14; CDR3 protein: CASSLGGGTGELFF
J gene: TRBJ1-1; clone size: many; V gene: TRBV14; CDR3 length: 14; CDR3 protein: CASSQESRVVEAFF
J gene: TRBJ2-5; clone size: NA; V gene: TRBV12-3/TRBV12-4; CDR3 length: 16; CDR3 protein: CASSFPRPSGQETQYF
J gene: TRBJ2-7; clone size: NA; V gene: TRBV3-1; CDR3 length: 17; CDR3 protein: CASSPYGEGLSSYEQYF
J gene: TRBJ2-5; clone size: many; V gene: TRBV20-1; CDR3 length: 13; CDR3 protein: CSARNGGGKTQYF
J gene: TRBJ2-5; clone size: few; V gene: TRBV15; CDR3 length: 16; CDR3 protein: CATSTPHSTPPWAQYF
J gene: TRBJ1-1; clone size: NA; V gene: TRBV3-1; CDR3 length: 13; CDR3 protein: CASSQFANTEAFF
J gene: TRBJ2-1; clone size: few; V gene: TRBV7-6; CDR3 length: 18; CDR3 protein: CASSSPGGIKSSYNEQFF
J gene: TRBJ2-3; clone size: few; V gene: TRBV20-1; CDR3 length: 15; CDR3 protein: CSARRVAGGTDTQYF
J gene: TRBJ2-1; clone size: few; V gene: TRBV24-1; CDR3 length: 14; CDR3 protein: CATSDLSGTNEQFF
J gene: TRBJ1-5; clone size: many; V gene: TRBV12-3/TRBV12-4; CDR3 length: 14; CDR3 protein: CASGEGILNQPQHF
J gene: TRBJ2-1; clone size: NA; V gene: TRBV7-2; CDR3 length: 14; CDR3 protein: CASSHPQVGPEQFF
J gene: TRBJ2-1; clone size: NA; V gene: TRBV4-3; CDR3 length: 15; CDR3 protein: CASSQDPAVFYEQFF
J gene: TRBJ2-2; clone size: few; V gene: TRBV14; CDR3 length: 13; CDR3 protein: CASSLTGFGELFF
J gene: TRBJ2-5; clone size: NA; V gene: TRBV28; CDR3 length: 15; CDR3 protein: CASSHPWVEQETQYF
J gene: TRBJ2-1; clone size: NA; V gene: TRBV7-9; CDR3 length: 17; CDR3 protein: CASSPGTSGGSYNEQFF
J gene: TRBJ2-3; clone size: NA; V gene: TRBV27; CDR3 length: 15; CDR3 protein: CASSWTSGESDTQYF
J gene: TRBJ2-3; clone size: many; V gene: TRBV29-1; CDR3 length: 14; CDR3 protein: CSVGPGEVGDTQYF
J gene: TRBJ1-6; clone size: many; V gene: TRBV9; CDR3 length: 13; CDR3 protein: CASSVHSDSPLHF
J gene: TRBJ2-7; clone size: many; V gene: TRBV7-9; CDR3 length: 13; CDR3 protein: CASRFLESYEQYF
J gene: TRBJ2-1; clone size: NA; V gene: TRBV7-9; CDR3 length: 16; CDR3 protein: CASSSPGDRGPNEQFF
J gene: TRBJ2-5; clone size: many; V gene: TRBV28; CDR3 length: 15; CDR3 protein: CASSRYDRVQETQYF
J gene: TRBJ2-7; clone size: NA; V gene: TRBV20-1; CDR3 length: 12; CDR3 protein: CSARVDFSEQYF
J gene: TRBJ2-2; clone size: many; V gene: TRBV12-3/TRBV12-4; CDR3 length: 18; CDR3 protein: CASSFSGIRGQNTGELFF
J gene: TRBJ2-1; clone size: NA; V gene: TRBV29-1; CDR3 length: 15; CDR3 protein: CSVDQSGRAYNEQFF
J gene: TRBJ2-2; clone size: NA; V gene: TRBV11-2; CDR3 length: 13; CDR3 protein: CASSPRVPGELFF
J gene: TRBJ2-5; clone size: NA; V gene: TRBV18; CDR3 length: 15; CDR3 protein: CASSPNRDGQETQYF
J gene: TRBJ2-1; clone size: many; V gene: TRBV20-1; CDR3 length: 17; CDR3 protein: CSATPSYGSGLYNEQFF
J gene: TRBJ2-6; clone size: NA; V gene: TRBV11-1; CDR3 length: 21; CDR3 protein: CASSSLVTGVPLGPGANVLTF
J gene: TRBJ1-6; clone size: few; V gene: TRBV7-3; CDR3 length: 15; CDR3 protein: CASSAFGGVNSPLHF
J gene: TRBJ2-1; clone size: NA; V gene: TRBV3-1; CDR3 length: 15; CDR3 protein: CASSQDRGRNNEQFF
J gene: TRBJ2-7; clone size: many; V gene: TRBV6-1; CDR3 length: 14; CDR3 protein: CASSLGRVSYEQYF
J gene: TRBJ2-5; clone size: many; V gene: TRBV4-3; CDR3 length: 15; CDR3 protein: CASSQGTGDGETQYF
J gene: TRBJ2-1; clone size: many; V gene: TRBV27; CDR3 length: 14; CDR3 protein: CASSLEGGYDEQFF
J gene: TRBJ2-7; clone size: few; V gene: TRBV27; CDR3 length: 13; CDR3 protein: CASRPDGRYEQYF
J gene: TRBJ2-7; clone size: few; V gene: TRBV20-1; CDR3 length: 14; CDR3 protein: CSASWGRGSYEQYF
J gene: TRBJ2-7; clone size: NA; V gene: TRBV3-1; CDR3 length: 15; CDR3 protein: CACCQDLGTDYEQYF
J gene: TRBJ2-5; clone size: NA; V gene: TRBV13; CDR3 length: 16; CDR3 protein: CASSLEAGLGQETQYF
J gene: TRBJ2-7; clone size: NA; V gene: TRBV2; CDR3 length: 13; CDR3 protein: CASSVGAAYEQYF
J gene: TRBJ1-5; clone size: many; V gene: TRBV15; CDR3 length: 15; CDR3 protein: CATSAKTGNNQPQHF
J gene: TRBJ2-5; clone size: few; V gene: TRBV7-8; CDR3 length: 16; CDR3 protein: CASSLDVGGGIETQYF
J gene: TRBJ2-1; clone size: few; V gene: TRBV11-2; CDR3 length: 15; CDR3 protein: CASSLTVRDYNEQFF
J gene: TRBJ2-1; clone size: NA; V gene: TRBV20-1; CDR3 length: 15; CDR3 protein: CSARETSGRANEQFF
J gene: TRBJ1-4; clone size: many; V gene: TRBV28; CDR3 length: 16; CDR3 protein: CASSLIQGAINEKLFF
J gene: TRBJ2-7; clone size: NA; V gene: TRBV4-3; CDR3 length: 17; CDR3 protein: CASSQGFERENSYEQYF
J gene: TRBJ2-2; clone size: NA; V gene: TRBV28; CDR3 length: 17; CDR3 protein: CASSPQAGILNTGELFF
J gene: TRBJ2-2; clone size: many; V gene: TRBV21-1; CDR3 length: 18; CDR3 protein: CASSKVTRADGYTGELFF
J gene: TRBJ1-1; clone size: NA; V gene: TRBV11-2; CDR3 length: 14; CDR3 protein: CASSLDVGLSEAFF